Listed below are T cell receptor beta chains from one sample, sequenced in a study of T-cell reconstitution after alpha-beta-depleted transplantation in children. Using its own MiXCR run on the PCR reads, TCRdb lists one record per CDR3 protein. The sample comprises 700,000 to 950,000 distinct CDR3 sequences, roughly 15% of which are singletons, and approximately 5% rests with the top ten. The specimen comprised PBMCs, mostly from graft donor cells, sampled 360 days after TCRalphabeta/CD19-depleted stem cell transplant. These receptors all stem from a male patient under 18 who had a stem cell transplant for acute lymphoblastic leukemia, so the T cells may come from the graft donor. The CDR3 runs from the conserved cysteine through the conserved F or W. A D gene is named only where the DNA matches it firmly. Expanded clones get a size class; other rows say once, few or many, or leave the size out.

D gene,J gene,V gene,clone size,CDR3 protein,CDR3 DNA
TRBD1,TRBJ1-2,TRBV7-8,.,CASSERQGYGYTF,TGTGCCAGCAGCGAAAGACAGGGTTATGGCTACACCTTC
.,TRBJ2-5,TRBV13,many,CASSLYGEGTQYF,TGTGCCAGCAGCTTATACGGGGAAGGGACCCAGTACTTC
.,TRBJ2-2,TRBV5-1,few,CASSLVSVTGELFF,TGCGCCAGCAGCTTGGTTAGCGTCACCGGGGAGCTGTTTTTT
.,TRBJ2-3,TRBV5-1,.,CASSRGTLRDTDTQYF,TGCGCCAGCAGCCGCGGGACGCTCCGTGACACAGATACGCAGTATTTT
TRBD2,TRBJ2-2,TRBV5-1,many,CASSPSLAGYTGELFF,TGCGCCAGCAGCCCCTCTCTAGCGGGCTACACCGGGGAGCTGTTTTTT
.,TRBJ2-3,TRBV7-2,few,CASSFTFSTDTQYF,TGTGCCAGCAGCTTCACGTTTAGCACAGATACGCAGTATTTT
.,TRBJ2-3,TRBV20-1,.,CSAPVLGTDTQYF,TGCAGTGCCCCGGTATTGGGCACAGATACGCAGTATTTT
.,TRBJ1-5,TRBV20-1,.,CSAGGRLSNQPQHF,TGCAGTGCGGGGGGCAGGCTTAGCAATCAGCCCCAGCATTTT
TRBD2,TRBJ2-7,TRBV19,.,CASSIWASGTYEQYF,TGTGCCAGTAGTATTTGGGCTAGCGGGACCTACGAGCAGTACTTC
.,TRBJ2-7,TRBV4-1,few,CASSQVQPNYEQYF,TGCGCCAGCAGCCAAGTACAGCCTAACTACGAGCAGTACTTC
.,TRBJ2-5,TRBV5-1,.,CASSLGPPRDLETQYF,TGCGCCAGCAGCTTGGGCCCCCCCCGGGACCTGGAGACCCAGTACTTC
.,TRBJ2-2,TRBV5-1,few,CASSLVDRVGRNTGELFF,TGCGCCAGCAGCTTAGTCGACCGGGTCGGGAGAAACACCGGGGAGCTGTTTTTT
.,TRBJ1-5,TRBV12-3/TRBV12-4,.,CASSAGRMNKPQHF,TGTGCCAGCAGCGCCGGACGGATGAATAAGCCCCAGCATTTT
.,TRBJ2-7,TRBV3-1,few,CASSPMGSYEQYF,TGTGCCAGCAGCCCTATGGGCTCCTACGAGCAGTACTTC
TRBD2,TRBJ2-4,TRBV5-1,.,CASSLGLAGRAAKNIQYF,TGCGCCAGCAGCTTGGGACTAGCGGGAAGGGCGGCCAAAAACATTCAGTACTTC
.,TRBJ2-2,TRBV29-1,many,CSVADRTNTGELFF,TGCAGCGTTGCGGACAGAACGAACACCGGGGAGCTGTTTTTT
.,TRBJ1-6,TRBV7-8,few,CASSLVGNNSPLHF,TGTGCCAGCAGCTTAGTCGGAAATAATTCACCCCTCCACTTT
TRBD2,TRBJ2-5,TRBV9,many,CASSGTSGREETQYF,TGTGCCAGCAGCGGAACTAGCGGGAGGGAAGAGACCCAGTACTTC
.,TRBJ2-1,TRBV24-1,.,CATSVGRISDNEQFF,TGTGCCACCAGTGTCGGGCGCATCTCGGACAATGAGCAGTTCTTC
.,TRBJ2-5,TRBV25-1,few,CAGCMSWETQYF,TGTGCCGGGTGTATGAGTTGGGAGACCCAGTACTTC
TRBD2,TRBJ2-1,TRBV3-1,few,CASSQFGLAGELGQFF,TGTGCCAGCAGCCAGTTTGGGTTAGCGGGAGAATTGGGGCAGTTCTTC